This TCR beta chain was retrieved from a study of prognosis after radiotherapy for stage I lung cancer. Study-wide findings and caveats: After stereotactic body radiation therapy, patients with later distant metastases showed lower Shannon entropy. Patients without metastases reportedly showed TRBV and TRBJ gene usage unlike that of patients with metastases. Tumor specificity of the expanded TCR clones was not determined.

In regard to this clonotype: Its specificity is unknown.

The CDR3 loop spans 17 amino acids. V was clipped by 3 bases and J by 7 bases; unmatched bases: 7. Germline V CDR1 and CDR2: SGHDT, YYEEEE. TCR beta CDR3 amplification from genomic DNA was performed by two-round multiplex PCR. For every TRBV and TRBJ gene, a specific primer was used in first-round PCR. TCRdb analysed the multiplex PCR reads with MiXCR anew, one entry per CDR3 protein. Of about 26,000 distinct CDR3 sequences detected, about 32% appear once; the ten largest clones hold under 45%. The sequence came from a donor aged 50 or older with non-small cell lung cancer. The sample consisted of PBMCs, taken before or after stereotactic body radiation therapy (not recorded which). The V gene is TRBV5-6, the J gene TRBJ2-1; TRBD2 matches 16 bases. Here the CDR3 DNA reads TGTGCCAGCAGCTACACGGGACTAGCGGGGGGGCCAAATGAGCAGTTCTTC. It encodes CASSYTGLAGGPNEQFF.